The next 22 T cell receptor beta chains were all read from a single sample in a study of T cells in Graves' hyperthyroidism and ophthalmopathy. Authors of the study amplified TCR beta CDR3 regions from RNA transcripts. Primed by the HTBI set, a first-round RT-PCR was run on the TCR CDR3. TCRdb recomputed calls from the multiplex PCR reads with MiXCR, one row per CDR3 protein. The sample yields about 600,000 distinct CDR3 sequences, 13% to 15% seen once. The sample consisted of blood. Source of these receptors: a woman in her 50s with Graves' ophthalmopathy.

This clonotype was seen ten or more times. The rearrangement uses TRBV20-1 and TRBJ2-7; 11 bases fit TRBD2. CDR3 length: 14 amino acids. Trimming at V came to 2 bases and at J to 3 bases, leaving 3 bases not matched to a gene. Germline values: CDR1 DFQATT, CDR2 SNEGSKA (reference sequence). CDR3 loop: CSARPGTSGYEQYF. Here the CDR3 DNA reads TGCAGTGCTAGACCCGGGACTAGCGGCTACGAGCAGTACTTC.

This clonotype was seen a few times. This sequence joins TRBV7-9 and TRBJ1-2, with D unresolved. V was cut by 0 bases and J by 3 bases, with 11 bases left in between. CDR3 length equals 15 residues. Looked up from germline, CDR1 is SEHNR and CDR2 is FQNEAQ (reference sequence). CDR3 residues: CASSLAPRWDYGYTF. The CDR3 region has the DNA TGTGCCAGCAGCTTAGCCCCCAGATGGGACTATGGCTACACCTTC.

On this clonotype itself: This may come from a read error, since a much larger clone is one base off. This chain links TRBV6-2 or TRBV6-3 with TRBJ2-1, with 7 bases aligning to TRBD1. V trimming: 6 bases; J trimming: 5 bases; junction bases outside the gene matches: 10. This CDR3 is built from 15 residues. Germline V gene lookup returns CDR1 MNHEY and CDR2 SVGEGT. CDR3 DNA sequence: TGTGCCAGCAGCAAATCCGGGACAGAGAACAATGAGCAGTTCTTC. Translating it yields CASSKSGTENNEQFF.

This clonotype was seen a few times. The chain has TRBV20-1 and TRBJ2-7, with D possibly TRBD2 on 5 matching bases. Trimming removed 1 base at V and 0 bases at J, with 13 bases between. The CDR3 is 15 amino acids. The germline V gene encodes CDR1 DFQATT and CDR2 SNEGSKA (reference sequence). DNA of the CDR3: TGCAGTGCTAGAGCTCCCGCGGGTGGCTCCTACGAGCAGTACTTC. Residues: CSARAPAGGSYEQYF.

Turning to this clonotype: A read error may be the cause here, since a much bigger clone is one base away. The CDR3 loop reads CSARGPGLAGPADTQYF. DNA of the CDR3: TGCAGTGCTAGGGGCCCGGGACTAGCGGGACCCGCAGATACGCAGTATTTT. The V gene is TRBV20-1, the J gene TRBJ2-3, with 13 bases fitting TRBD2. The J segment lost 4 bases and the V segment lost 3 bases, leaving 10 bases of the junction unmatched. The CDR3 is made up of 17 amino acids. CDR1 is DFQATT, CDR2 SNEGSKA, per germline (reference sequence).

This sequence joins TRBV15 and TRBJ2-3, with D possibly TRBD2 on 6 matching bases. Trimming removed 3 bases from V and 5 bases from J, with 15 bases in between. The V gene's germline CDR1 is LNHNV and CDR2 YYDKDF (reference sequence). CDR3 length equals 15 residues. This chain's CDR3 is CATSSHSAGIDTQYF. CDR3 nucleotides: TGTGCCACCAGCAGTCACAGTGCGGGGATAGATACGCAGTATTTT.

V usage is TRBV4-2 and J usage is TRBJ1-5; 8 nucleotides line up with TRBD1. Per the germline V gene, CDR1 is LGHNA and CDR2 is YNFKEQ. J was trimmed by 10 bases and V by 0 bases; bases with no gene match: 8. The CDR3 length is 15 residues. The CDR3 sequence is CASSQDGQGHYPQHF. The CDR3, as DNA: TGTGCCAGCAGCCAAGATGGACAGGGACATTATCCCCAGCATTTT.

This chain links TRBV11-3 with TRBJ2-2; 11 positions match TRBD2. Germline V gives CDR1 SGHNT, CDR2 YENEEA. V shed 4 bases and J 4 bases; nucleotides not matched to a gene: 2. This CDR3 has 15 residues. In DNA, the CDR3 is TGTGCCAGCAGCTCGACTAGCGGGGCCACCGGGGAGCTGTTTTTT. Translation: CASSSTSGATGELFF. The full variable domain, in which reference TRBV11-3 and TRBJ2-2 provide the parts outside the CDR3, is EAGVVQSPRYKIIEKKQPVAFWCNPISGHNTLYWYLQNLGQGPELLIRYENEEAVDDSQLPKDRFSAERLKGVDSTLKIQPAELGDSAVYLCASSSTSGATGELFFGEGSRLTVL.

J is TRBJ2-1 and V is TRBV28; maybe TRBD2 (5 bases). Per germline, CDR1 MDHEN and CDR2 SYDVKM. The CDR3 length is 15 residues. The V end was cut by 3 bases, the J end by 10 bases, with 19 bases between. CDR3 sequence (DNA): TGTGCCAGCAGTTTGGTGGGTCAGAGTGACTACGAGCAGTTCTTC. Amino acid sequence: CASSLVGQSDYEQFF.

This clonotype was seen at least ten times. This chain joins TRBV3-1 and TRBJ2-1; 7 bases align to TRBD2. Germline CDR1 is LGHDT and CDR2 is YNNKEL (reference sequence). V shed 1 base, J shed 5 bases, and the junction held 5 bases outside the gene matches. The CDR3 contains 15 residues. CDR3 residues: CASSQGSSGNNEQFF. The CDR3 DNA reads TGTGCCAGCAGCCAAGGCTCTAGCGGTAACAATGAGCAGTTCTTC.

This clonotype was counted many times. The rearrangement joins TRBV24-1 to TRBJ2-1, with 14 nucleotides matching TRBD2. The V gene's germline CDR1 is KGHDR and CDR2 SFDVKD. The CDR3 is 16 residues long. Trimming cost V 0 bases and J 8 bases; bases outside gene matches: 2. CDR3 DNA: TGTGCCACCAGTGATTTGGGGACTAGCGGGAGTTATGAGCAGTTCTTC. Encoded protein: CATSDLGTSGSYEQFF.

There are many counts of this clonotype. V is TRBV20-1 and J is TRBJ2-3, with TRBD1 matching 10 bases. The CDR3 spans 15 residues. Germline V gives CDR1 DFQATT, CDR2 SNEGSKA (reference sequence). V dropped 6 bases and J dropped 4; count of bases not matched to a gene: 10. The CDR3 is CSATDRDRGADTQYF. In DNA form, the CDR3 reads TGCAGTGCAACGGACCGGGACAGGGGTGCAGATACGCAGTATTTT.

This clonotype has at least ten counts. The chain has TRBV6-5 and TRBJ2-5; D uncertain. V lost 2 bases to trimming and J lost 1 base, with 8 bases between them. Germline CDR1 is MNHEY and CDR2 is SVGAGI. The CDR3 covers 14 residues. The DNA of the CDR3 is TGTGCCAGCAGTTACGGAAAGCTCCAAGAGACCCAGTACTTC. Its protein is CASSYGKLQETQYF.

This clonotype was seen at least ten times. J is TRBJ2-1 and V is TRBV20-1; unclear D gene. V was shortened by 1 base and J by 2 bases, with 6 bases between the two germline ends. CDR1 and CDR2 (germline): DFQATT, SNEGSKA (reference sequence). This CDR3 contains 13 residues. As DNA, the CDR3 is TGCAGTGCTAGAGTCGCTACCTACAATGAGCAGTTCTTC. This sequence encodes CSARVATYNEQFF.

This clonotype was found many times. The CDR3 DNA sequence: TGTGCCAGCAGTTTGGGACTAGCGGGAGGCCTCCTTTCCTACGAGCAGTACTTC. Protein: CASSLGLAGGLLSYEQYF. The chain has TRBV28 and TRBJ2-7; 15 nucleotides agree with TRBD2. From germline, CDR1 is MDHEN and CDR2 SYDVKM. The ends lost 3 bases at V and 1 base at J; junction bases unmatched: 7. There are 18 residues in the CDR3.

This clonotype was seen only a few times. J is TRBJ2-7 and V is TRBV25-1; possibly TRBD1 for D (6 bases). Deletions cut 2 bases from V and 6 bases from J, with 20 bases between. There are 16 residues in the CDR3. The germline gives CDR1 MGHDK, CDR2 SYGVNS. CDR3 nucleotides: TGTGCCAGCAGTGAACTCGGACAGCTCAGGATGAGCGAGCAGTACTTC. Its protein is CASSELGQLRMSEQYF.

This clonotype was recorded many times. The chain combines TRBV27 with TRBJ2-3; 9 nucleotides match TRBD2. Germline loops: CDR1 MNHEY, CDR2 SMNVEV (reference sequence). The CDR3 runs 16 residues. The V gene end was trimmed by 3 bases and the J gene end by 2 bases; junction bases not matched to a gene: 6. CDR3: CASSLTREGYTDTQYF. The CDR3 DNA reads as TGTGCCAGCAGTTTGACGCGGGAGGGATACACAGATACGCAGTATTTT.

Points on this clonotype: A read error may be the cause here, since a much bigger clone is one base away. This chain links TRBV27 with TRBJ1-1; tentative D call: TRBD1 (5 bases). The length of the CDR3 is 13 residues. CDR1 is MNHEY and CDR2 is SMNVEV in the germline V gene (reference sequence). CDR3 protein: CTSSENWGTEAFF. The CDR3, as DNA: TGTACCAGCAGTGAGAACTGGGGGACTGAAGCTTTCTTT.

There are many counts of this clonotype. This chain joins TRBV28 and TRBJ2-5; 8 bases map to TRBD2. This CDR3 spans 14 amino acids. With V trimmed by 4 bases and J by 5 bases, 6 bases remained unmatched. Germline-derived CDR1 and CDR2 are MDHEN and SYDVKM. The CDR3 DNA sequence: TGTGCCAGCAGTTCCGCGGGAGGACTTGAGACCCAGTACTTC. This codes for CASSSAGGLETQYF.

The chain employs TRBV15 and TRBJ2-5; weak D call: TRBD2 (6 bases). From germline, CDR1 is LNHNV and CDR2 YYDKDF (reference sequence). V lost 2 bases and J lost 5, with 15 bases in between. The CDR3 has 15 residues. CDR3 nucleotide sequence: TGTGCCACCAGCAGAAATAGGATGGAGGGGGAGACCCAGTACTTC. Protein sequence: CATSRNRMEGETQYF. The full variable domain, completed using reference TRBV15 and TRBJ2-5, is DAMVIQNPRYQVTQFGKPVTLSCSQTLNHNVMYWYQQKSSQAPKLLFHYYDKDFNNEADTPDNFQSRRPNTSFCFLDIRSPGLGDTAMYLCATSRNRMEGETQYFGPGTRLLVL.

The table lists this clonotype with many counts. This chain joins TRBV3-1 and TRBJ2-7; D is ambiguous. The CDR3 contains 12 residues. Trimming removed 4 bases at V and 7 bases at J, with 11 bases between. Germline CDR1 LGHDT, CDR2 YNNKEL (reference sequence). The CDR3 is CASSPFMKEQYF. The CDR3 DNA sequence: TGTGCCAGCAGCCCCTTTATGAAGGAGCAGTACTTC.

This clonotype has at least ten counts. The gene calls are TRBV7-9 and TRBJ2-1; 8 bases are a match to TRBD2. Germline CDR1 and CDR2: SEHNR and FQNEAQ (reference sequence). The CDR3 has 17 amino acids. V lost 5 bases to trimming and J lost 0 bases; unmatched junction nucleotides: 9. This CDR3 is CASSEKTSASSYNEQFF. The CDR3, as DNA: TGTGCCAGCAGCGAAAAGACTAGCGCAAGCTCCTACAATGAGCAGTTCTTC.